Listed here are 29 T cell receptor beta chains from one sample, sequenced in a study of control samples from healthy donors and cancer patients (TCRdb year 2020). Receptors were amplified or captured by the immunoSEQ multiplex PCR assay. As stored in TCRdb, this immuneACCESS dataset retains in-frame rearrangements with V and J assigned. A fraction of the clones does not appear; measured against another copy, unresolved V genes explain less than half of the discrepancy, and the remainder lacks a known reason. The sample has more than 95,000 clones on record, over 90% of them singletons. The ten largest make up 2.6% of the sample. Sample: blood. These receptors all stem from a man younger than 40 in good health.

The V and J genes are TRBV5-1 and TRBJ1-1; D unresolved. Germline V lookup: CDR1 SGHRS, CDR2 YFSETQ. Trimming removed 8 bases from V and 2 bases from J, with 13 bases in between. The CDR3 spans 13 residues. The chain's CDR3 is CASYIQSNTEAFF. The CDR3 DNA is TGCGCCAGTTATATACAGAGCAACACTGAAGCTTTCTTT.

The rearrangement uses TRBV6-4 and TRBJ1-2; 10 nucleotides align to TRBD1. Germline CDR1 reads MRHNA; CDR2 reads SNTAGT. The CDR3 has 14 residues. Germline trimming cut 7 bases from V and 3 bases from J; bases unmatched to any gene: 5. The CDR3 nucleotides read TGTGCCAGCAAGAGGACAGGGGGGGACTATGGCTACACCTTC. The encoded protein is CASKRTGGDYGYTF.

The genes are TRBV28 and TRBJ2-1, with a weak D call TRBD2 (6 bases). V dropped 6 bases and J dropped 7 bases, with 16 bases sitting between them. Germline values: CDR1 MDHEN, CDR2 SYDVKM. The length of the CDR3 is 14 residues. The CDR3: CASSQVVGGNEQFF. The DNA for the CDR3 is TGTGCCAGCAGCCAAGTTGTCGGGGGAAATGAGCAGTTCTTC.

The chain carries TRBV11-2 and TRBJ1-3, with D possibly matching TRBD1 (5 bases). Germline V gene sequence: CDR1 SGHAT, CDR2 FQNNGV. V lost 6 bases to trimming and J lost 0 bases, with 18 bases between them. The CDR3 has 17 residues. DNA of the CDR3: TGTGCCAGCAGTTCCCTTCGGGGGGTCCTCTCTGGAAACACCATATATTTT. Translating gives CASSSLRGVLSGNTIYF.

The CDR3 sequence: CASSQGLSKGFFGTEAFF. The CDR3 region has the DNA TGTGCCAGCAGCCAAGGGCTTAGTAAGGGGTTCTTCGGCACTGAAGCTTTCTTT. The J gene is TRBJ1-1, the V gene TRBV3-1 (or the pseudogene TRBV3-2), with D possibly being TRBD1 (5 bases). Germline V gene data show CDR1 as LGHDT and CDR2 as YNNKEL (reference sequence). V gave up 1 base and J gave up 4 bases, with 22 bases separating them. The length of the CDR3 is 18 residues.

This chain joins TRBV6-5 and TRBJ1-3, with no clear D. In germline, CDR1 is MNHEY, CDR2 SVGAGI. This CDR3 is built from 15 residues. The V end was cut by 5 bases, the J end by 0 bases, with 11 bases between. CDR3 nucleotides: TGTGCCAGCAGTCACCTTGCGGGCTCTGGAAACACCATATATTTT. It yields the protein CASSHLAGSGNTIYF.

The chain carries TRBV25-1 and TRBJ1-4, with 7 bases matching TRBD1. Germline loops: CDR1 MGHDK, CDR2 SYGVNS. V gave up 8 bases and J gave up 8 bases; unmatched junction bases: 5. The CDR3 is made up of 12 amino acids. The CDR3 DNA sequence: TGTGCCAGCCGGGGACAGTCCGAAAAACTGTTTTTT. This sequence encodes CASRGQSEKLFF. Supplemented by reference TRBV25-1 and TRBJ1-4, the full variable domain reads EADIYQTPRYLVIGTGKKITLECSQTMGHDKMYWYQQDPGMELHLIHYSYGVNSTEKGDLSSESTVSRIRTEHFPLTLESARPSHTSQYLCASRGQSEKLFFGSGTQLSVL.

This chain links TRBV29-1 with TRBJ1-1, with D tentatively TRBD1 (5 bases). The CDR3 extends over 11 amino acids. Per the germline V gene, CDR1 is SQVTM and CDR2 is ANQGSEA. The V and J ends lost 6 bases and 5 bases respectively, with 10 bases between them. As DNA, the CDR3 is TGCAGCGTGGGGGTAGGAACTGAAGCTTTCTTT. Amino acids: CSVGVGTEAFF.

In DNA form, the CDR3 reads TGCACCAGCAGCCAAGGCCCTAGCGGGGGGGCTCGGCAGAGAAGGAATACGCAGTATTTT. This translates into CTSSQGPSGGARQRRNTQYF. The chain employs TRBV1 and TRBJ2-3; no check of the table's D call, TRBD2, against the DNA was made. TRBV1 constitutes a pseudogene. There are 20 residues in the CDR3.

This rearrangement joins TRBV30 to TRBJ1-6; a possible D gene is TRBD1 (5 bases). The CDR3 extends over 15 amino acids. From germline, CDR1 is GTSNPN and CDR2 SVGIG (reference sequence). V was cut by 0 bases and J by 7 bases, with 13 bases left in between. The CDR3 loop reads CAWSVRGRTNSPLHF. As DNA, the CDR3 is TGTGCCTGGAGTGTACGGGGACGGACCAATTCACCCCTCCACTTT.

The chain uses TRBV6-2 or TRBV6-3 and TRBJ2-6; D remains unclear. The CDR3 covers 16 residues. The V end was cut by 0 bases, the J end by 0 bases, with 6 bases between. CDR1 MNHEY and CDR2 SVGEGT come from the germline V gene. The chain's CDR3 is CASSYSGGSGANVLTF. The CDR3 bases are TGTGCCAGCAGTTACTCGGGCGGCTCTGGGGCCAACGTCCTGACTTTC.

The chain links TRBV27 to TRBJ2-1, with D perhaps matching TRBD2 (5 bases). Germline V gene data show CDR1 as MNHEY and CDR2 as SMNVEV (reference sequence). Trimming pared 9 bases from V and 8 bases from J, leaving 17 bases between. This CDR3 is 13 amino acids long. The CDR3 loop is CASSQPGVHEQFF. The CDR3 bases are TGTGCCAGTAGTCAGCCCGGGGTCCATGAGCAGTTCTTC.

Notes on this clone: Other nucleotide sequences from this sample produce the same CDR3. J is TRBJ1-1 and V is TRBV5-1; D may be TRBD1 (5 bases). CDR1 and CDR2 (germline): SGHRS, YFSETQ. Trimming pared 7 bases from V and 0 bases from J, leaving 10 bases between. CDR3 size: 13 residues. The CDR3 bases are TGCGCCAGCTCATCAGGGATGAACACTGAAGCTTTCTTT. Protein product: CASSSGMNTEAFF.

The V call is TRBV5-6, the J call TRBJ1-2; 8 bases align to TRBD1. The ends lost 4 bases at V and 6 bases at J; junction bases unmatched: 11. The CDR3 loop spans 15 amino acids. The V gene's germline CDR1 is SGHDT and CDR2 YYEEEE. In DNA, the CDR3 is TGTGCCAGCAGCCCTGGTCCAGGACAGGGCCATGGCTACACCTTC. Translation gives CASSPGPGQGHGYTF.

The chain couples TRBV6-1 to TRBJ1-2, with D possibly being TRBD1 (5 bases). Germline V lookup: CDR1 MNHNS, CDR2 SASEGT. CDR3 length: 12 amino acids. Trimming stripped 3 bases from V and 8 bases from J, with 10 bases between. CDR3 loop: CASSEGRGGYTF. CDR3 DNA: TGTGCCAGCAGTGAGGGGCGGGGGGGCTACACCTTC.

V is TRBV6-5 and J is TRBJ2-7; 7 bases fit TRBD1. The CDR3 consists of 15 residues. The germline CDR1 and CDR2 sequences are MNHEY and SVGAGI. V lost 7 bases to trimming and J lost 0 bases; unmatched junction nucleotides: 9. DNA of the CDR3: TGTGCCAGCACTCGGACAGGAGCCCTCTCCTACGAGCAGTACTTC. As protein: CASTRTGALSYEQYF.

This clone was counted a single time. J is TRBJ1-4 and V is TRBV30; possibly TRBD1 for D (5 bases). Trimming stripped 3 bases from V and 7 bases from J, with 15 bases between. The germline gives CDR1 GTSNPN, CDR2 SVGIG (reference sequence). The CDR3 runs 14 residues. CDR3 in DNA: TGTGCCTGGAGCCTGAGAGGGGTTGTTGAAAAACTGTTTTTT. This sequence encodes CAWSLRGVVEKLFF.

V and J are TRBV4-1 and TRBJ2-2, with D perhaps TRBD1 (6 bases). This CDR3 is 14 amino acids long. V lost 4 bases and J lost 6, with 12 bases in between. The germline CDR1 and CDR2 sequences are MGHRA and YSYEKL. The CDR3 protein is CASSRQGFAGELFF. The CDR3 DNA is TGCGCCAGCAGCCGCCAGGGGTTTGCCGGGGAGCTGTTTTTT.

This clone is a singleton in its sample. The CDR3 DNA follows: TGTGCCTGGAGTGGGCCGCAGAGACCCTATGGCTACACCTTC. It encodes CAWSGPQRPYGYTF. V gene TRBV30 combines with J gene TRBJ1-2; the D is unclear. This CDR3 comprises 14 residues. V shed 1 base and J shed 4 bases, with 13 bases lying between them. Per germline, CDR1 GTSNPN and CDR2 SVGIG (reference sequence).

The chain combines TRBV11-2 with TRBJ2-5; 10 bases are a match to TRBD2. The CDR3 spans 16 residues. V trimming: 1 base; J trimming: 2 bases; junction bases outside the gene matches: 4. The germline gives CDR1 SGHAT, CDR2 FQNNGV. The CDR3 region is CASSLGLAGEQETQYF. Written as DNA, the CDR3 is TGTGCCAGCAGCTTAGGGCTAGCGGGGGAACAAGAGACCCAGTACTTC.

Details on this clone: Other DNA sequences in this sample translate to the same CDR3. The rearrangement joins TRBV19 to TRBJ1-2; 7 bases match TRBD1. Germline V gives CDR1 LNHDA, CDR2 SQIVND (reference sequence). The CDR3 sequence is 14 residues long. V lost 6 bases, J lost 2 bases, and 6 bases stayed unmatched. The CDR3 reads CASRAGTANYGYTF. As DNA, the CDR3 is TGTGCCAGTAGGGCCGGGACAGCCAACTATGGCTACACCTTC.

The gene calls are TRBV7-9 and TRBJ1-1, with D hard to call. V was trimmed by 3 bases and J by 5 bases, leaving 10 bases between them. CDR1 is SEHNR, CDR2 FQNEAQ, per germline (reference sequence). The CDR3 totals 13 residues. The chain's CDR3 is CASSFLFRTEAFF. The CDR3 nucleotides are TGTGCCAGCAGCTTTCTGTTTAGGACTGAAGCTTTCTTT.

The J gene is TRBJ1-2, the V gene TRBV28; D gene unclear. CDR1 and CDR2 (germline): MDHEN, SYDVKM. V was cut by 7 bases and J by 4 bases, with 13 bases left in between. This CDR3 comprises 13 residues. The CDR3 region is CASTRGRPYGYTF. CDR3 nucleotide sequence: TGTGCCAGCACTCGAGGGCGGCCCTATGGCTACACCTTC.

V gene TRBV5-1 combines with J gene TRBJ2-5; D tentatively reads TRBD1 or TRBD2 (5 bases each). CDR1 is SGHRS and CDR2 is YFSETQ in the germline V gene. The CDR3 runs 15 residues. The V end lost 0 bases, the J end lost 1 base, and 10 bases lay between the germline ends. The CDR3 here is CASSLAVGGQETQYF. The CDR3 region has the DNA TGCGCCAGCAGCTTGGCCGTTGGGGGCCAAGAGACCCAGTACTTC.

The chain joins TRBV15 to TRBJ1-4; D is possibly TRBD1 (5 bases). This CDR3 has 16 amino acids. CDR1 is LNHNV, CDR2 YYDKDF, per germline (reference sequence). V lost 5 bases to trimming and J lost 3 bases, with 16 bases between them. The CDR3 protein is CATSSGGGTSNEKLFF. In nucleotides, the CDR3 is TGTGCCACCAGCTCTGGCGGAGGGACCTCTAATGAAAAACTGTTTTTT.

This clone was seen a handful of times. V usage is TRBV27 and J usage is TRBJ2-3; TRBD2 matches 10 bases. Germline CDR1 and CDR2: MNHEY and SMNVEV (reference sequence). Trimming took 0 bases from V and 2 from J; bases not matched to a gene: 5. The CDR3 consists of 17 residues. CDR3 protein: CASSLSASGGHTDTQYF. In nucleotides, the CDR3 is TGTGCCAGCAGTTTATCTGCTAGCGGGGGACACACAGATACGCAGTATTTT.

The chain combines TRBV24-1 with TRBJ1-1; D is possibly TRBD1 (6 bases). V was clipped by 3 bases and J by 9 bases, with 19 bases between them. Germline CDR1 is KGHDR and CDR2 is SFDVKD. This CDR3 spans 15 amino acids. The CDR3, as DNA: TGTGCCACCAGTGATCCGCGGCACTCCGGGGACAAAGCTTTCTTT. This gives the protein CATSDPRHSGDKAFF.

About this clone: This sample includes further DNA sequences coding for the same CDR3. The chain is built from TRBV5-1 and TRBJ1-1, with no clear D. Germline lookup yields CDR1 SGHRS and CDR2 YFSETQ. The germline V and J ends were trimmed by 0 bases and 2 bases, with 5 bases remaining between them. The CDR3 extends over 13 amino acids. The CDR3 region has the DNA TGCGCCAGCAGCTTGGGGCTCAACACTGAAGCTTTCTTT. Translating it yields CASSLGLNTEAFF. Based on the CDR3 plus reference TRBV5-1 and TRBJ1-1, the full variable domain is KAGVTQTPRYLIKTRGQQVTLSCSPISGHRSVSWYQQTPGQGLQFLFEYFSETQRNKGNFPGRFSGRQFSNSRSEMNVSTLELGDSALYLCASSLGLNTEAFFGQGTRLTVV.

This rearrangement joins TRBV15 to TRBJ1-1; no clear D. V was trimmed by 1 base and J by 7 bases, leaving 10 bases between them. CDR1 is LNHNV and CDR2 is YYDKDF in the germline V gene (reference sequence). The CDR3 covers 13 residues. CDR3 nucleotide sequence: TGTGCCACCAGCAGAGGAGAAGCCCTTGAAGCTTTCTTT. Protein product: CATSRGEALEAFF.